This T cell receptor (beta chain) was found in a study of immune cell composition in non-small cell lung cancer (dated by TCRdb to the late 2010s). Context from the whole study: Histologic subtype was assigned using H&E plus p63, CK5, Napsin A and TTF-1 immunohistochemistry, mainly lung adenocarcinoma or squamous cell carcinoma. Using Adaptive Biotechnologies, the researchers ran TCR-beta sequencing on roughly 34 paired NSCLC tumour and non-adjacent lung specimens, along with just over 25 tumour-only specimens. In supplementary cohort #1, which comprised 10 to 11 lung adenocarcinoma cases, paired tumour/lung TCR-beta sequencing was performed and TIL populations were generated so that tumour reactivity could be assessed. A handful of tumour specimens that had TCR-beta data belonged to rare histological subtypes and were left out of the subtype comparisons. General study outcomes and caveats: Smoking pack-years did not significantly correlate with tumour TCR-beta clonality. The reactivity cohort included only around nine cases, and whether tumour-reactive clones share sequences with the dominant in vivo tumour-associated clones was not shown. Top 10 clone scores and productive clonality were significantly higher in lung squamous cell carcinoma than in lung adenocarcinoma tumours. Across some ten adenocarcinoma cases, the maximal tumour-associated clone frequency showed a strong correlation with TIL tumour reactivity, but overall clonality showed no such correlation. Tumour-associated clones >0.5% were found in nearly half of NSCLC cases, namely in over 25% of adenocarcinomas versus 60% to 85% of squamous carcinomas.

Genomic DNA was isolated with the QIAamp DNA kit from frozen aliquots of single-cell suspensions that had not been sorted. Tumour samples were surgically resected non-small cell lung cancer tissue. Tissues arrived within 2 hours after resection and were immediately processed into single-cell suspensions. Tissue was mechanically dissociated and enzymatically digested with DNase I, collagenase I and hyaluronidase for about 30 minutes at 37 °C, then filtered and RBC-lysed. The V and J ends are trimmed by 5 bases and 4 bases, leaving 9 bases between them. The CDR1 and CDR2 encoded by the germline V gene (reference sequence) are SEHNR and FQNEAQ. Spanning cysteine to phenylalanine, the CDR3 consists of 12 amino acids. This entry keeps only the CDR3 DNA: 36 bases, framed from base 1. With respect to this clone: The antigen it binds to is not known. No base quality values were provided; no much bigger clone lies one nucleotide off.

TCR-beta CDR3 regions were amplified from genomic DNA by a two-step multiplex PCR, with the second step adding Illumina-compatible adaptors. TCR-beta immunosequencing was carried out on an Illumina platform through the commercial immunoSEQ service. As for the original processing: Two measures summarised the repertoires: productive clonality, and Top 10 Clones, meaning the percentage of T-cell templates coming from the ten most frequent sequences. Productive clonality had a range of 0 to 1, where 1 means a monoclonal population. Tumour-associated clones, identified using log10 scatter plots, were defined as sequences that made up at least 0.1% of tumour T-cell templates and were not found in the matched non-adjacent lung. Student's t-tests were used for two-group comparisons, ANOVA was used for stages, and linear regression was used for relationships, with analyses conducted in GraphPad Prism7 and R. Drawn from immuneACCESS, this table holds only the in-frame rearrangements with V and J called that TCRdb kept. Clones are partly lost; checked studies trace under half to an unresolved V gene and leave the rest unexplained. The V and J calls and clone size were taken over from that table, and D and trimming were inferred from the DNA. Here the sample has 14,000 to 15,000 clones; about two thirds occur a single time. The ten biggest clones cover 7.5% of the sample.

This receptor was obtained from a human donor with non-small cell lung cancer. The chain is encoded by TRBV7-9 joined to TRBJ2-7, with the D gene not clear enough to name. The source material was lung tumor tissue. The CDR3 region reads CASSVGPYEQYF. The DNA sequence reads TGTGCCAGCAGCGTTGGGCCTTACGAGCAGTACTTC.